This T cell receptor beta chain was identified in a study of T-cell memory formation after mild COVID-19. TCRdb ran MiXCR on the 5' RACE reads and lists one entry per CDR3 protein. The sample yields about 470,000 distinct CDR3 sequences, 20% to 25% seen once. V lost 3 bases to trimming and J lost 0 bases; unmatched junction nucleotides: 22. The CDR3 loop spans 22 amino acids. From germline, CDR1 is KGHSH and CDR2 LQKENI. This TCR was recovered from an adult woman who had mild COVID-19 (a few samples of this study predate the infection). Cell type and time point are not known. The sequenced sample consisted of PBMCs or a T cell subset sorted from them (not recorded which). This rearrangement joins TRBV18 to TRBJ2-3; TRBD1 agrees at 9 bases. For the CDR3, the DNA is TGTGCCAGCTCACCGGGAGGTACGAGGGAGACAGGGGGTCTCCGTAGCACAGATACGCAGTATTTT. Its protein is CASSPGGTRETGGLRSTDTQYF.